Shown below are 16 T cell receptor beta chains from a single sample sequenced in a study of blood T cell repertoires in COVID-19. Only in-frame clones appear in the TCRdb table, and some are missing; sequencing was by immunoSEQ multiplex PCR. The sample consists of 130,000 or so clones, more than 75% of them appearing once. The sequenced material came from peripheral blood. The receptor set was obtained from a man between 65 and 80 years old with active COVID-19.

This chain connects TRBV4-1 to TRBJ1-4; possible D gene TRBD1, 5 bases. Germline CDR1 MGHRA, CDR2 YSYEKL. Trimming left V 1 base short and J 7 bases short, with 13 bases between. The CDR3 runs 15 residues. CDR3: CASSQVLAGIEKLFF. CDR3 DNA sequence: TGCGCCAGCAGCCAAGTCCTGGCAGGGATTGAAAAACTGTTTTTT.

This chain connects TRBV5-1 to TRBJ2-1; weak D call: TRBD1 (6 bases). CDR3 length: 12 amino acids. V was trimmed by 3 bases and J by 7 bases, leaving 8 bases between them. Per the germline V gene, CDR1 is SGHRS and CDR2 is YFSETQ. CDR3 DNA: TGCGCCAGCAGCTGGGACAAAAATGAGCAGTTCTTC. Translating gives CASSWDKNEQFF. Complete variable domain (other parts from reference TRBV5-1 and TRBJ2-1): KAGVTQTPRYLIKTRGQQVTLSCSPISGHRSVSWYQQTPGQGLQFLFEYFSETQRNKGNFPGRFSGRQFSNSRSEMNVSTLELGDSALYLCASSWDKNEQFFGPGTRLTVL.

V is TRBV12-5 and J is TRBJ1-6, with unresolved D. The CDR3 has 12 residues. Trimming removed 4 bases from V and 9 bases from J, with 7 bases in between. The germline V gene has CDR1 LGHNT and CDR2 FRNRAP. In DNA, the CDR3 is TGTGCTAGTGGTTCAGATGGTTCACCCCTCCACTTT. It specifies CASGSDGSPLHF.

The J gene is TRBJ2-7, the V gene TRBV24-1, with D unresolved. The CDR3 sequence is 13 residues long. Trimming shortened V by 2 bases and J by 0 bases, and 4 bases separated the two germline ends. The germline V gene encodes CDR1 KGHDR and CDR2 SFDVKD. For the CDR3, the DNA is TGTGCCACCAGTGATTGGAGCTCCTACGAGCAGTACTTC. Translation gives CATSDWSSYEQYF.

The V gene is TRBV7-9, the J gene TRBJ2-3; 7 bases line up with TRBD2. Per germline, CDR1 SEHNR and CDR2 FQNEAQ (reference sequence). Germline trimming cut 2 bases from V and 8 bases from J; bases unmatched to any gene: 10. The CDR3 is made up of 15 amino acids. This CDR3 reads CASSLWKGREFTQYF. In DNA form, the CDR3 reads TGTGCCAGCAGCTTATGGAAGGGGCGGGAGTTTACGCAGTATTTT.

The rearrangement uses TRBV28 and TRBJ2-7; TRBD1 matches at 10 bases. V dropped 4 bases and J dropped 3; count of bases not matched to a gene: 9. This CDR3 spans 16 amino acids. From germline, CDR1 is MDHEN and CDR2 SYDVKM. The CDR3: CASSSRTGGTRYEQYF. The CDR3 DNA reads TGTGCCAGCAGTTCCCGGACAGGGGGAACCCGCTACGAGCAGTACTTC.

The chain couples TRBV30 to TRBJ1-2; no clear D gene. The CDR3 consists of 14 residues. Germline V CDR1 and CDR2: GTSNPN, SVGIG (reference sequence). Trimming removed 3 bases at V and 2 bases at J, with 13 bases between. The CDR3 bases are TGTGCCTGGAGCCTGAGCCGAATGAACTATGGCTACACCTTC. The encoded protein is CAWSLSRMNYGYTF.

V usage is TRBV28 and J usage is TRBJ2-5; weak D call: TRBD2 (6 bases). Germline V gene sequence: CDR1 MDHEN, CDR2 SYDVKM. Between the trimmed V and J ends, which lost 7 bases and 7 bases, there was a span of 16 bases. This CDR3 spans 13 amino acids. Written as DNA, the CDR3 is TGTGCCAGCACCCGGGACTCCCGGGGGACCCAGTACTTC. It encodes CASTRDSRGTQYF.

DNA for the CDR3: TGTGCCAGCAGCTTGGGGGACAGGGGTGGCTACACCTTC. Translation: CASSLGDRGGYTF. V gene TRBV11-2 combines with J gene TRBJ1-2; 10 bases line up with TRBD1. Trimming at V came to 3 bases and at J to 7 bases, leaving 2 bases not matched to a gene. There are 13 residues in the CDR3. Looked up from germline, CDR1 is SGHAT and CDR2 is FQNNGV. Full variable domain (remainder filled in from reference TRBV11-2 and TRBJ1-2): EAGVAQSPRYKIIEKRQSVAFWCNPISGHATLYWYQQILGQGPKLLIQFQNNGVVDDSQLPKDRFSAERLKGVDSTLKIQPAKLEDSAVYLCASSLGDRGGYTFGSGTRLTVV.

This chain links TRBV2 with TRBJ1-5; TRBD1 might be the D (5 bases). Trimming cost V 1 base and J 4 bases, with 11 bases left between them. Germline loops: CDR1 SNHLY, CDR2 FYNNEI. CDR3 size: 15 residues. CDR3 sequence reads: CASSEGGAANQPQHF. CDR3 coding DNA: TGTGCCAGCAGTGAAGGCGGGGCAGCGAATCAGCCCCAGCATTTT.

This chain joins TRBV24-1 and TRBJ2-5, with 11 bases fitting TRBD2. The CDR3 loop spans 16 amino acids. V lost 2 bases, J lost 4 bases, and 5 bases stayed unmatched. Germline values: CDR1 KGHDR, CDR2 SFDVKD. This CDR3 is CATSDWTTSGRETQYF. CDR3 DNA sequence: TGTGCCACCAGTGATTGGACAACTAGCGGGAGAGAGACCCAGTACTTC.

This chain joins TRBV6-8 and TRBJ1-5; tentatively, D is TRBD1 (5 bases). The CDR3 has 15 residues. The V end was cut by 8 bases, the J end by 2 bases, with 16 bases between. The germline V gene has CDR1 MNHGY and CDR2 SAAAGT. This CDR3 reads CASVRGAGGNQPQHF. The DNA of the CDR3 is TGTGCCAGCGTCCGAGGGGCGGGAGGCAATCAGCCCCAGCATTTT.

Only a few counts were recorded for this clone. The DNA for the CDR3 is TGTGCCAGCAGTGTCGCCGGGACAGGGGGATCCGAGCAGTACTTC. It yields the protein CASSVAGTGGSEQYF. V is TRBV25-1 and J is TRBJ2-7; 11 bases map to TRBD1. Germline V CDR1 and CDR2: MGHDK, SYGVNS. This CDR3 has 15 amino acids. V shed 4 bases and J 6 bases; nucleotides not matched to a gene: 8.

V is TRBV19 and J is TRBJ2-7; 9 bases are shared with TRBD1. V dropped 4 bases and J dropped 5; count of bases not matched to a gene: 9. The CDR3 consists of 15 residues. Germline V gene lookup returns CDR1 LNHDA and CDR2 SQIVND (reference sequence). The CDR3 sequence: CASSTNRGRSNEQYF. Here the CDR3 DNA reads TGTGCCAGTAGTACCAACAGGGGGCGCAGCAACGAGCAGTACTTC.

This clone occurred a few times. The chain carries TRBV6-1 and TRBJ1-6; no clear D. The CDR3 runs to 14 residues. CDR1 and CDR2 (germline): MNHNS, SASEGT. V was clipped by 1 base and J by 6 bases, with 7 bases between them. CDR3 in DNA: TGTGCCAGCAGTGAAGTCCCTAGTAATTCACCCCTCCACTTT. This codes for CASSEVPSNSPLHF.

The genes are TRBV30 and TRBJ2-3, with D perhaps TRBD2 (7 bases). There are 15 residues in the CDR3. V was clipped by 5 bases and J by 2 bases, with 17 bases between them. Germline values: CDR1 GTSNPN, CDR2 SVGIG (reference sequence). The DNA for the CDR3 is TGTGCCTGGTCTCTAGGGGGGGGCCCCACAGATACGCAGTATTTT. Its protein product is CAWSLGGGPTDTQYF.